Listed below are T cell receptor beta chains from one sample, sequenced in a study of vaccination effects on CD4 cells after COVID-19. For these TCRs, the target antigens are not known. Using immunoSEQ multiplex PCR, the repertoire was profiled, and TCRdb retains in-frame clones only, with some absent. The sample shows 25,000 to 35,000 clones, roughly 80% of them seen only once. Sequenced material: CD4+ T cells from PBMCs cultured with SARS-CoV-2 spike peptides, taken after COVID-19 vaccination. The receptors come from a human donor who received a COVID-19 vaccine. Some clones in this sample may be carry-over from other donors' samples. Each CDR3 is given with its conserved first and last residue. The order of the fields is clone size, J gene, V gene, D gene, CDR3 protein, CDR3 DNA. The D gene is left open where the match is weak. Size values are once, few and many counts, or a class for expanded clones, and some rows have none.

clone size: -
J gene: TRBJ1-4
V gene: TRBV28
D gene: -
CDR3 protein: CASTRPGRQKLFF
CDR3 DNA: TGTGCCAGCACCCGCCCAGGGCGGCAAAAACTGTTTTTT

clone size: -
J gene: TRBJ2-2
V gene: TRBV28
D gene: -
CDR3 protein: CASSLATGELFF
CDR3 DNA: TGTGCCAGCAGTTTGGCGACCGGGGAGCTGTTTTTT

clone size: -
J gene: TRBJ2-5
V gene: TRBV9
D gene: -
CDR3 protein: CASSHTGQSETQYF
CDR3 DNA: TGTGCCAGCAGCCACACTGGGCAATCAGAGACCCAGTACTTC

clone size: -
J gene: TRBJ2-2
V gene: TRBV5-6
D gene: -
CDR3 protein: CASSLMGWENTGELFF
CDR3 DNA: TGTGCCAGCAGCCTGATGGGCTGGGAGAACACCGGGGAGCTGTTTTTT

clone size: -
J gene: TRBJ1-4
V gene: TRBV6-2/TRBV6-3
D gene: -
CDR3 protein: CASSSTGANEKLFF
CDR3 DNA: TGTGCCAGCAGTTCGACAGGAGCCAATGAAAAACTGTTTTTT

clone size: few
J gene: TRBJ1-5
V gene: TRBV9
D gene: -
CDR3 protein: CASSVAGQSNQPQHF
CDR3 DNA: TGTGCCAGCAGCGTAGCTGGACAGAGCAATCAGCCCCAGCATTTT

clone size: -
J gene: TRBJ2-4
V gene: TRBV19
D gene: TRBD2
CDR3 protein: CASSQYSGGIAKNIQYF
CDR3 DNA: TGTGCCAGTAGTCAATATAGCGGGGGAATAGCCAAAAACATTCAGTACTTC

clone size: -
J gene: TRBJ2-6
V gene: TRBV24-1
D gene: TRBD1
CDR3 protein: CATSDVPGQGSGANVLTF
CDR3 DNA: TGTGCCACCAGTGACGTACCGGGACAGGGGTCTGGGGCCAACGTCCTGACTTTC

clone size: few
J gene: TRBJ1-1
V gene: TRBV10-1
D gene: -
CDR3 protein: CASSSGAGTEAFF
CDR3 DNA: TGCGCCAGCAGCTCAGGGGCCGGCACTGAAGCTTTCTTT

clone size: -
J gene: TRBJ2-5
V gene: TRBV5-1
D gene: TRBD1
CDR3 protein: CASSPGQGEVTQYF
CDR3 DNA: TGCGCCAGCAGCCCAGGACAGGGTGAGGTGACCCAGTACTTC

clone size: -
J gene: TRBJ2-3
V gene: TRBV24-1
D gene: TRBD2
CDR3 protein: CATSDSPLAGSTDTQYF
CDR3 DNA: TGTGCCACCAGTGATTCGCCCCTAGCGGGGAGCACAGATACGCAGTATTTT

clone size: medium-sized
J gene: TRBJ2-5
V gene: TRBV5-1
D gene: -
CDR3 protein: CASSLPEQETQYF
CDR3 DNA: TGCGCCAGCAGCTTGCCCGAGCAGGAGACCCAGTACTTC

clone size: once
J gene: TRBJ2-3
V gene: TRBV19
D gene: -
CDR3 protein: CASSPLYGDTQYF
CDR3 DNA: TGTGCCAGTAGCCCACTTTATGGGGATACGCAGTATTTT